Sequencing of this TCR beta chain was carried out in a study of lymphopenia after photon versus proton radiotherapy (dated by TCRdb to about 2019). Concerning the study at large: The study compared the immunological effects of photon versus proton radiation therapy in patients with gastrointestinal tumors who developed high-grade lymphopenia. The goal of the study was to describe how the two radiation modalities differ in their effects on the immune system. The cohort included 20 or so patients with gastrointestinal tumors who developed lymphopenia after receiving either photon or proton therapy. General findings and caveats noted by the study authors: Across the cohort, a larger post-nadir drop in TCR diversity was inversely correlated with overall survival time among patients who died. The survival association was examined only in patients who died, and the authors described better survival with proton therapy as a possibility, not as a demonstrated result. After the lymphocyte count nadir, repertoires from photon-treated patients showed oligoclonal expansion, particularly of CD8+ Temra cells, and this expansion drove the decline in diversity. During treatment, patients who received proton therapy stayed relatively stable, whereas patients who received photon therapy lost naive T cells and TCR diversity and gained effector/memory populations.

V is shortened by 2 bases, J by 1 base, and the region joining them spans 14 bases. Its CDR3 holds 16 amino acids, cysteine through phenylalanine. Only the CDR3 portion is preserved as DNA: 48 bases, with reading frame beginning at the first base. Based on the germline V gene, the CDR1 and CDR2 sequences are MGHRA and YSYEKL. A remark on this clone: The antigen it recognizes is unknown. It has no much larger one-base neighbor in the sample; base qualities were not kept.

Library preparation was by the immunoSEQ multiplex PCR assay. T cell repertoires were profiled by deep sequencing of rearranged TCR beta loci, alongside multiparametric flow cytometry. TCRdb retrieved this table from immuneACCESS and kept in-frame rearrangements only. Not all clones are present; in checked studies, unresolved V genes account for under half, and no reason is known for the remainder. The sample contains around 59,000 clones, about four fifths of them found a single time. Clones ranked in the top ten supply about 2% of the sample. The chain links TRBV4-1 with TRBJ1-1; no D gene can be assigned with confidence. This clonotype originated in a man in his 60s with pancreatic cancer. The sequencing here drew on peripheral blood, taken from a patient treated with proton-based radiotherapy. The nucleotide sequence reads as follows: TGCGCCAGCAGCCAAACTCACTCTATAAGGAACACTGAAGCTTTCTTT. This gives the protein CASSQTHSIRNTEAFF.